Listed here are 25 T cell receptor beta chains from one sample, sequenced in a study of a mutant IDH1 vaccine in newly diagnosed glioma. Some clones are missing from TCRdb's copy, which holds only in-frame ones; the method was immunoSEQ multiplex PCR. The sample records around 66,000 clones, under 90% being singletons. Which antigens these TCRs recognize remains unknown. Time point here: week 11, during vaccination. A 20-mer mutant IDH1 peptide at 300 ug was injected subcutaneously with topical imiquimod. This specimen was PBMCs, taken from a glioma patient whose treatment included an IDH1 peptide vaccine. The receptors were sampled from a man aged 50 to 59 with glioma.

The rearrangement links TRBV5-1 to TRBJ2-5; no reliable D call. The germline CDR1 and CDR2 sequences are SGHRS and YFSETQ. V gave up 7 bases and J gave up 1 base, with 8 bases separating them. CDR3 length: 12 amino acids. This CDR3 reads CASALLQETQYF. In DNA, the CDR3 is TGCGCCAGCGCCCTTCTCCAAGAGACCCAGTACTTC.

The rearrangement joins TRBV18 to TRBJ1-4; D gene uncertain. Germline values: CDR1 KGHSH, CDR2 LQKENI. The CDR3 has 16 amino acids. Trimming removed 3 bases at V and 0 bases at J, with 11 bases between. The CDR3 nucleotides are TGTGCCAGCTCACCGTCGCAGAGGGCAACTAATGAAAAACTGTTTTTT. Translation: CASSPSQRATNEKLFF. Variable domain in full (rest from reference TRBV18 and TRBJ1-4): NAGVMQNPRHLVRRRGQEARLRCSPMKGHSHVYWYRQLPEEGLKFMVYLQKENIIDESGMPKERFSAEFPKEGPSILRIQQVVRGDSAAYFCASSPSQRATNEKLFFGSGTQLSVL.

J is TRBJ2-5 and V is TRBV18; maybe TRBD2 (6 bases). Between the trimmed V and J ends, which lost 4 bases and 3 bases, there was a span of 9 bases. The V gene's germline CDR1 is KGHSH and CDR2 LQKENI. This CDR3 contains 13 residues. In DNA form, the CDR3 reads TGTGCCAGCTCACTGGGGGGTGAAGAGACCCAGTACTTC. It yields the protein CASSLGGEETQYF.

V usage is TRBV5-6 and J usage is TRBJ2-6; the D gene is possibly TRBD1 (6 bases). The CDR3 runs to 15 residues. V was shortened by 0 bases and J by 5 bases, with 9 bases between the two germline ends. Germline V gene sequence: CDR1 SGHDT, CDR2 YYEEEE. CDR3 sequence reads: CASSLGGHRANVLTF. The CDR3 region has the DNA TGTGCCAGCAGCTTGGGGGGGCACAGGGCCAACGTCCTGACTTTC.

V is TRBV14 and J is TRBJ2-2; 8 bases are a match to TRBD2. From germline, CDR1 is SGHDN and CDR2 FVKESK. The CDR3 totals 17 residues. J was trimmed by 0 bases and V by 3 bases; bases with no gene match: 6. CDR3 coding DNA: TGTGCCAGCAGCCAGGATAGCGGGGTCGCGAACACCGGGGAGCTGTTTTTT. It is translated as CASSQDSGVANTGELFF. Combining the CDR3 with reference TRBV14 and TRBJ2-2 gives the whole variable domain EAGVTQFPSHSVIEKGQTVTLRCDPISGHDNLYWYRRVMGKEIKFLLHFVKESKQDESGMPNNRFLAERTGGTYSTLKVQPAELEDSGVYFCASSQDSGVANTGELFFGEGSRLTVL.

The genes are TRBV30 and TRBJ2-7; 9 bases map to TRBD1. Germline V gives CDR1 GTSNPN, CDR2 SVGIG (reference sequence). V was clipped by 2 bases and J by 4 bases; unmatched bases: 3. The CDR3 has 13 residues. The CDR3 loop reads CAWSPGTGYEQYF. For the CDR3, the DNA is TGTGCCTGGAGTCCCGGGACAGGGTACGAGCAGTACTTC. Combining the CDR3 with reference TRBV30 and TRBJ2-7 gives the whole variable domain SQTIHQWPATLVQPVGSPLSLECTVEGTSNPNLYWYRQAAGRGLQLLFYSVGIGQISSEVPQNLSASRPQDRQFILSSKKLLLSDSGFYLCAWSPGTGYEQYFGPGTRLTVT.

V is TRBV7-2 and J is TRBJ1-2, with D perhaps TRBD1 (6 bases). The germline V gene has CDR1 SGHTA and CDR2 FQGNSA. The CDR3 totals 16 residues. Trimming shortened V by 6 bases and J by 5 bases, and 22 bases separated the two germline ends. The CDR3 region has the DNA TGTGCCAGCAGACCTACCGGGACATCGGGAGGGTATGGCTACACCTTC. It codes for CASRPTGTSGGYGYTF.

Written as DNA, the CDR3 is TGTGCCAGCAGTTACTTCGGCGGGGGGGCGGTTGAGCAGTTCTTC. Protein sequence: CASSYFGGGAVEQFF. The chain employs TRBV6-5 and TRBJ2-1; 9 bases line up with TRBD2. Looked up from germline, CDR1 is MNHEY and CDR2 is SVGAGI. The length of the CDR3 is 15 residues. Trimming cost V 1 base and J 9 bases; bases outside gene matches: 7.

This clone turned up a few times. CDR3 residues: CASSLLPDEKLFF. The CDR3, as DNA: TGTGCCAGCAGCCTTCTTCCGGATGAAAAACTGTTTTTT. The genes are TRBV14 and TRBJ1-4; D remains ambiguous. Trimming shortened V by 4 bases and J by 6 bases, and 9 bases separated the two germline ends. The CDR3 runs to 13 residues. Germline CDR1 reads SGHDN; CDR2 reads FVKESK.

This rearrangement joins TRBV20-1 to TRBJ2-7; D is uncertain. V was pared by 5 bases and J by 4 bases, with 3 bases between. Germline values: CDR1 DFQATT, CDR2 SNEGSKA (reference sequence). This CDR3 is 9 amino acids long. The CDR3 loop is CSAGYEQYF. In DNA form, the CDR3 reads TGCAGTGCTGGGTACGAGCAGTACTTC.

This rearrangement joins TRBV9 to TRBJ1-4; D call uncertain. The CDR3 length is 16 residues. Germline CDR1 reads SGDLS; CDR2 reads YYNGEE. V gave up 0 bases and J gave up 5 bases, with 14 bases separating them. The CDR3 here is CASSVEGRRPNEKLFF. The CDR3 nucleotides read TGTGCCAGCAGCGTAGAAGGACGGAGACCAAATGAAAAACTGTTTTTT. The whole variable domain, remainder taken from reference TRBV9 and TRBJ1-4, is DSGVTQTPKHLITATGQRVTLRCSPRSGDLSVYWYQQSLDQGLQFLIQYYNGEERAKGNILERFSAQQFPDLHSELNLSSLELGDSALYFCASSVEGRRPNEKLFFGSGTQLSVL.

The rearrangement links TRBV7-9 to TRBJ1-1; D not resolved. Trimming left V 3 bases short and J 1 base short, with 9 bases between. The CDR3 consists of 14 residues. Germline CDR1 and CDR2: SEHNR and FQNEAQ (reference sequence). CDR3: CASSLEDSNTEAFF. As DNA, the CDR3 is TGTGCCAGCAGCTTGGAGGACTCGAACACTGAAGCTTTCTTT.

In its sample, this clone is medium-sized. In the same sample, other DNA sequences code for this CDR3. This sequence joins TRBV6-1 and TRBJ1-5, with D unclear. CDR3 length: 13 residues. The germline V gene has CDR1 MNHNS and CDR2 SASEGT. Trimming took off 2 bases at V and 7 bases at J, with 9 bases between the two ends. This CDR3 is CASSELVGQPQHF. DNA for the CDR3: TGTGCCAGCAGTGAATTGGTTGGACAGCCCCAGCATTTT.

J is TRBJ2-4 and V is TRBV18, with 7 bases aligning to TRBD2. This CDR3 spans 19 amino acids. J gave up 2 bases and V 0 bases, and 13 bases lay outside the gene matches. Germline CDR1 is KGHSH and CDR2 is LQKENI. Here the CDR3 DNA reads TGTGCCAGCTCACCACCCGGGGATGAGGCGGGAGTAACCAAAAACATTCAGTACTTC. It encodes CASSPPGDEAGVTKNIQYF.

This chain connects TRBV5-1 to TRBJ2-5; D is unresolved. CDR3 length: 14 amino acids. V dropped 0 bases and J dropped 5 bases, with 11 bases sitting between them. Germline assignment: CDR1 SGHRS and CDR2 YFSETQ. The CDR3 bases are TGCGCCAGCAGCTTGGAGCAGAGGTATGAGACCCAGTACTTC. Residues: CASSLEQRYETQYF.

The rearrangement uses TRBV6-5 and TRBJ2-1; D is uncertain. CDR3 size: 13 residues. V lost 0 bases and J lost 2, with 2 bases in between. Germline CDR1 MNHEY, CDR2 SVGAGI. The DNA for the CDR3 is TGTGCCAGCAGTTACTCGCCCTACAATGAGCAGTTCTTC. Its translation: CASSYSPYNEQFF.

The chain recombines TRBV29-1 with TRBJ2-1; no clear D. The CDR3 contains 12 residues. Germline CDR1 is SQVTM and CDR2 is ANQGSEA. Trimming cost V 7 bases and J 4 bases, with 11 bases left between them. CDR3 amino acids: CSAAPTYNEQFF. CDR3 in DNA: TGCAGCGCGGCCCCAACGTACAATGAGCAGTTCTTC.

V gene TRBV28 combines with J gene TRBJ1-5; D ambiguous. Trimming cost V 4 bases and J 0 bases, with 13 bases left between them. The CDR3 contains 16 residues. CDR1 and CDR2 (germline): MDHEN, SYDVKM. The CDR3 is CASSYLTGDSNQPQHF. In DNA, the CDR3 is TGTGCCAGCAGTTACTTGACGGGAGATAGCAATCAGCCCCAGCATTTT.

The CDR3 spells CASSSGTIGTQYF. CDR3 sequence (DNA): TGTGCCAGCAGTTCCGGGACTATTGGGACCCAGTACTTC. The gene calls are TRBV2 and TRBJ2-5; TRBD2 aligns across 7 bases. This CDR3 is built from 13 residues. Germline-derived CDR1 and CDR2 are SNHLY and FYNNEI. After removal of 5 bases from V and 7 bases from J, the junction contained 7 bases not matched to a gene.

This chain uses TRBV7-9 with TRBJ2-3, with a weak D call TRBD2 (5 bases). The V end was cut by 6 bases, the J end by 1 base, with 8 bases between. Germline-derived CDR1 and CDR2 are SEHNR and FQNEAQ (reference sequence). The CDR3 is 13 residues long. CDR3 DNA: TGTGCCAGCAGGTCGGAGGGCACAGATACGCAGTATTTT. Its translation: CASRSEGTDTQYF.

The J gene is TRBJ2-6, the V gene TRBV5-1; unclear D gene. Looked up from germline, CDR1 is SGHRS and CDR2 is YFSETQ. Trimming removed 4 bases at V and 1 base at J, with 9 bases between. CDR3 size: 15 residues. The CDR3 DNA follows: TGCGCCAGCAGCACGACGGTATCTGGGGCCAACGTCCTGACTTTC. Translating gives CASSTTVSGANVLTF.

This clone showed up just a few times. The chain recombines TRBV29-1 with TRBJ2-2; possible D gene TRBD1, 5 bases. V lost 6 bases and J lost 0, with 8 bases in between. The CDR3 is 13 amino acids. CDR1 is SQVTM and CDR2 is ANQGSEA in the germline V gene. The chain's CDR3 is CSVTEANTGELFF. The CDR3 coding sequence is TGCAGCGTGACAGAGGCGAACACCGGGGAGCTGTTTTTT.

The chain is built from TRBV5-4 and TRBJ1-2; D not certain. The ends were cut back, 4 bases at V and 3 bases at J, with 10 bases in the middle. The CDR3 extends over 13 amino acids. CDR1 is SGHNT, CDR2 YYREEE, per germline (reference sequence). The CDR3 coding sequence is TGTGCCAGCAGCGTCGGACGAGACTATGGCTACACCTTC. Translated, it gives CASSVGRDYGYTF.

The V gene is TRBV4-1, the J gene TRBJ2-1; possibly TRBD2 for D (5 bases). The CDR3 runs to 13 residues. Germline CDR1 and CDR2: MGHRA and YSYEKL. V was trimmed by 1 base and J by 10 bases, leaving 11 bases between them. CDR3: CASSQVYTGEQFF. The CDR3 bases are TGCGCCAGCAGCCAAGTCTATACGGGAGAGCAGTTCTTC.

This chain uses TRBV19 with TRBJ2-5; D uncertain. The length of the CDR3 is 11 residues. Deletions cut 10 bases from V and 3 bases from J, with 9 bases between. CDR1 and CDR2 (germline): LNHDA, SQIVND (reference sequence). Here the CDR3 DNA reads TGTGCCAATCGGACCGAAGAGACCCAGTACTTC. It encodes CANRTEETQYF.